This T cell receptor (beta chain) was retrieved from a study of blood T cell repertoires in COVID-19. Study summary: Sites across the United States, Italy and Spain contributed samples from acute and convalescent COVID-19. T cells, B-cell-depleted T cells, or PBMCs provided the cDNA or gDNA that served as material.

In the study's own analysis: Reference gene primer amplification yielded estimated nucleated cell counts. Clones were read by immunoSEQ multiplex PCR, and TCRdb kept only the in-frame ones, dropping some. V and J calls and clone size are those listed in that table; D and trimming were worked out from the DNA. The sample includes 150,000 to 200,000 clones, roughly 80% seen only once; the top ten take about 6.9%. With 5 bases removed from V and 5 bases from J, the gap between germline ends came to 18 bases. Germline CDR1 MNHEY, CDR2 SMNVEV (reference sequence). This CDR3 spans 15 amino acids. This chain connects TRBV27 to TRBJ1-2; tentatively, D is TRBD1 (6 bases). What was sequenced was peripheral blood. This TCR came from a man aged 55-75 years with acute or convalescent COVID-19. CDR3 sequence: CASSPADRYGYGYTF. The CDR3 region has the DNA TGTGCCAGCAGTCCCGCAGACAGGTACGGATATGGCTACACCTTC.